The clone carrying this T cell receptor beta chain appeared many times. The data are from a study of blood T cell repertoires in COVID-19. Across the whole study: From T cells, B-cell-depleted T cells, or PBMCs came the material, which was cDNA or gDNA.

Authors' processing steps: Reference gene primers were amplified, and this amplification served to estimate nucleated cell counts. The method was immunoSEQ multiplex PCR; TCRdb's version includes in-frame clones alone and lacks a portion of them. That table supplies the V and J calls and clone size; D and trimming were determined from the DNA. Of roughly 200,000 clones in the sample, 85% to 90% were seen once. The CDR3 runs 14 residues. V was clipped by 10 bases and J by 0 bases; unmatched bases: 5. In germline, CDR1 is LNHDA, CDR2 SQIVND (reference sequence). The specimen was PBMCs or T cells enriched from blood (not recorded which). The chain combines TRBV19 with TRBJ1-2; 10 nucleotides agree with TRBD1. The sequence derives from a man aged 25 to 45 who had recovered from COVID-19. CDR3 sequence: CATRDRGSNYGYTF. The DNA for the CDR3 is TGTGCCACCCGGGACAGGGGTTCTAACTATGGCTACACCTTC.